These T cell receptor beta chains were read from a single sample in a study of T cell repertoires in cytomegalovirus infection. TCRdb recomputed calls from the reads with MiXCR, one row per CDR3 protein. The table records 68,000 or so distinct CDR3 sequences, 20% to 25% of them present only once. These receptors' targets are unknown. The specimen was PBMCs, sequenced either directly or after in vitro stimulation (not recorded which). These receptors all come from a human donor in good health (CMV status not recorded). Some clones in this sample may be carry-over from other donors' samples. The CDR3 runs from the conserved cysteine through the conserved F or W. The D gene is left open where the match is weak. Not all rows give a size; the values are once, few, many and, for expanded clones, a class.

v_call: TRBV6-2/TRBV6-3
d_call: .
j_call: TRBJ2-1
clone_size: few
cdr3_aa: CASRSGGSYNEQFF
cdr3_nt: TGTGCCTCACGATCAGGGGGGTCCTACAATGAGCAGTTCTTC

v_call: TRBV6-2/TRBV6-3
d_call: TRBD2
j_call: TRBJ2-1
clone_size: few
cdr3_aa: CASTIEGLADRNEQFF
cdr3_nt: TGTGCCAGCACTATAGAGGGACTAGCGGACCGCAATGAGCAGTTCTTC

v_call: TRBV12-3/TRBV12-4
d_call: .
j_call: TRBJ2-6
clone_size: many
cdr3_aa: CASSLWVSGANVLTF
cdr3_nt: TGTGCCAGCAGTTTATGGGTCTCTGGGGCCAACGTCCTGACTTTC

v_call: TRBV12-3/TRBV12-4
d_call: TRBD1
j_call: TRBJ1-1
clone_size: .
cdr3_aa: CASSSPGGTGLSEAFF
cdr3_nt: TGTGCCAGCAGTTCTCCGGGCGGGACAGGGTTGTCTGAAGCTTTCTTT

v_call: TRBV2
d_call: TRBD2
j_call: TRBJ2-1
clone_size: many
cdr3_aa: CASRLAGGSRYNEQFF
cdr3_nt: TGTGCCAGCCGGTTGGCGGGAGGGAGTAGGTACAATGAGCAGTTCTTC

v_call: TRBV4-3
d_call: TRBD2
j_call: TRBJ2-7
clone_size: .
cdr3_aa: CASSQGAGGSSYEQYF
cdr3_nt: TGCGCCAGCAGCCAAGGGGCGGGGGGGAGCTCCTACGAGCAGTACTTC

v_call: TRBV5-8
d_call: .
j_call: TRBJ2-1
clone_size: .
cdr3_aa: CASSLFGTYSSYNEQFF
cdr3_nt: TGTGCCAGCAGCTTGTTCGGAACCTATTCCTCCTACAATGAGCAGTTCTTC

v_call: TRBV6-2/TRBV6-3
d_call: .
j_call: TRBJ1-5
clone_size: .
cdr3_aa: CASKGGPPGYQPQHF
cdr3_nt: TGTGCCAGCAAGGGTGGGCCCCCAGGATATCAGCCCCAGCATTTT

v_call: TRBV11-2
d_call: .
j_call: TRBJ2-5
clone_size: few
cdr3_aa: CASSFHGQGQETQYF
cdr3_nt: TGTGCCAGCAGCTTCCACGGGCAGGGCCAAGAGACCCAGTACTTC

v_call: TRBV7-9
d_call: .
j_call: TRBJ2-5
clone_size: .
cdr3_aa: CASSSDVWQLQETQYF
cdr3_nt: TGTGCCAGCAGCTCAGACGTGTGGCAGTTGCAGGAGACCCAGTACTTC

v_call: TRBV6-2/TRBV6-3
d_call: .
j_call: TRBJ1-5
clone_size: .
cdr3_aa: CASSRQYSNQPQHF
cdr3_nt: TGTGCCAGCAGTCGACAGTATAGCAATCAGCCCCAGCATTTT

v_call: TRBV7-2
d_call: .
j_call: TRBJ1-1
clone_size: many
cdr3_aa: CASSLIQNTEAFF
cdr3_nt: TGTGCCAGCAGCTTAATACAGAACACTGAAGCTTTCTTT

v_call: TRBV12-3/TRBV12-4
d_call: TRBD2
j_call: TRBJ2-5
clone_size: many
cdr3_aa: CASSPPGGGEKTQYF
cdr3_nt: TGTGCCAGCAGCCCCCCGGGGGGAGGCGAAAAGACCCAGTACTTC

v_call: TRBV27
d_call: .
j_call: TRBJ2-1
clone_size: .
cdr3_aa: CASSLAGQYNEQFF
cdr3_nt: TGTGCCAGCAGTTTAGCGGGACAATACAATGAGCAGTTCTTC

v_call: TRBV28
d_call: .
j_call: TRBJ2-5
clone_size: many
cdr3_aa: CASSSGTVKETQYF
cdr3_nt: TGTGCCAGCAGTTCAGGGACTGTTAAAGAGACCCAGTACTTC

v_call: TRBV6-1
d_call: .
j_call: TRBJ2-7
clone_size: many
cdr3_aa: CASSVTEAYEQYF
cdr3_nt: TGTGCCAGCAGTGTCACAGAGGCCTACGAGCAGTACTTC

v_call: TRBV19
d_call: TRBD1
j_call: TRBJ1-2
clone_size: .
cdr3_aa: CASSIRSDRGGYGYTF
cdr3_nt: TGTGCCAGTAGTATTCGTTCGGACAGGGGTGGTTATGGCTACACCTTC

v_call: TRBV5-4
d_call: TRBD2
j_call: TRBJ2-1
clone_size: .
cdr3_aa: CASSLGTSGRNTDEQFF
cdr3_nt: TGTGCCAGCAGCTTGGGAACAAGCGGGAGAAATACGGATGAGCAGTTCTTC

v_call: TRBV7-2
d_call: .
j_call: TRBJ1-3
clone_size: few
cdr3_aa: CASSERTGPNTIYF
cdr3_nt: TGTGCCAGCAGCGAAAGGACGGGGCCGAACACCATATATTTT

v_call: TRBV7-9
d_call: .
j_call: TRBJ1-1
clone_size: .
cdr3_aa: CASSLGAGRLTEAFF
cdr3_nt: TGTGCCAGCAGCTTAGGCGCAGGAAGACTCACTGAAGCTTTCTTT

v_call: TRBV7-2
d_call: .
j_call: TRBJ1-3
clone_size: .
cdr3_aa: CASSLDSQNSGNTIYF
cdr3_nt: TGTGCCAGCAGCTTAGACAGCCAAAACTCTGGAAACACCATATATTTT

v_call: TRBV19
d_call: TRBD1
j_call: TRBJ2-5
clone_size: .
cdr3_aa: CASWDRGRETQYF
cdr3_nt: TGTGCCAGTTGGGACAGGGGGCGAGAGACCCAGTACTTC

v_call: TRBV6-5
d_call: .
j_call: TRBJ2-2
clone_size: few
cdr3_aa: CASSLRRLNTGELFF
cdr3_nt: TGTGCCAGCAGCCTCCGGAGGCTGAACACCGGGGAGCTGTTTTTT

v_call: TRBV3-1
d_call: TRBD1
j_call: TRBJ2-3
clone_size: .
cdr3_aa: CASSPGTASTDTQYF
cdr3_nt: TGTGCCAGCAGCCCGGGGACAGCTAGCACAGATACGCAGTATTTT

v_call: TRBV7-2
d_call: .
j_call: TRBJ1-1
clone_size: few
cdr3_aa: CASSLDGTGTEAFF
cdr3_nt: TGTGCCAGCAGCTTAGACGGGACGGGCACTGAAGCTTTCTTT

v_call: TRBV2
d_call: .
j_call: TRBJ1-2
clone_size: .
cdr3_aa: CASSERGGSYGYTF
cdr3_nt: TGTGCCAGCAGTGAGCGGGGGGGGTCCTATGGCTACACCTTC

v_call: TRBV20-1
d_call: TRBD2
j_call: TRBJ2-5
clone_size: few
cdr3_aa: CSARGGSGRALGETQYF
cdr3_nt: TGCAGTGCTAGAGGCGGTAGCGGGAGGGCCCTCGGTGAGACCCAGTACTTC

v_call: TRBV29-1
d_call: .
j_call: TRBJ2-3
clone_size: .
cdr3_aa: CSVVSVGADTQYF
cdr3_nt: TGCAGCGTTGTTTCGGTGGGCGCAGATACGCAGTATTTT

v_call: TRBV11-2
d_call: .
j_call: TRBJ2-3
clone_size: few
cdr3_aa: CASSLDYGTDTQYF
cdr3_nt: TGTGCCAGCAGCTTAGACTACGGAACAGATACGCAGTATTTT

v_call: TRBV20-1
d_call: TRBD1
j_call: TRBJ1-3
clone_size: few
cdr3_aa: CSASGHRQGIGGNTIYF
cdr3_nt: TGCAGTGCTAGTGGGCACCGACAGGGGATCGGCGGAAACACCATATATTTT

v_call: TRBV7-9
d_call: TRBD2
j_call: TRBJ2-3
clone_size: .
cdr3_aa: CASSLPTSDADTQYF
cdr3_nt: TGTGCCAGCAGCTTACCAACTAGCGACGCAGATACGCAGTATTTT

v_call: TRBV7-2
d_call: .
j_call: TRBJ1-2
clone_size: many
cdr3_aa: CASSLENGGYTF
cdr3_nt: TGTGCCAGCAGCTTAGAAAATGGTGGCTACACCTTC

v_call: TRBV7-9
d_call: .
j_call: TRBJ2-2
clone_size: few
cdr3_aa: CASSTTRTGELFF
cdr3_nt: TGTGCCAGCAGCACAACGAGAACCGGGGAGCTGTTTTTT

v_call: TRBV6-2/TRBV6-3
d_call: .
j_call: TRBJ2-2
clone_size: .
cdr3_aa: CASSYRVGELFF
cdr3_nt: TGTGCCAGCAGTTACAGGGTCGGGGAGCTGTTTTTT

v_call: TRBV12-3/TRBV12-4
d_call: .
j_call: TRBJ1-2
clone_size: few
cdr3_aa: CASSPDGIYGYTF
cdr3_nt: TGTGCCAGCAGCCCGGACGGGATTTATGGCTACACCTTC

v_call: TRBV6-6
d_call: .
j_call: TRBJ2-1
clone_size: .
cdr3_aa: CASSQTVYNEQFF
cdr3_nt: TGTGCCAGCAGCCAGACGGTATACAATGAGCAGTTCTTC

v_call: TRBV9
d_call: .
j_call: TRBJ2-5
clone_size: few
cdr3_aa: CASSVFGGQGQETQYF
cdr3_nt: TGTGCCAGCAGCGTTTTTGGGGGGCAGGGCCAAGAGACCCAGTACTTC